A selection of T cell receptor beta chains follows, all from one sample in a study of cytomegalovirus exposure and HLA in healthy donors. TCRdb's copy holds only in-frame clones and misses some; the assay was immunoSEQ multiplex PCR. The sample includes around 220,000 clones, approximately 80% seen only once; the top ten take approximately 0.22%. The sequencing sample was made of PBMCs. The receptor source for this set is a girl aged 2 to 9 in good health and CMV-seronegative. The CDR3 runs from the conserved cysteine through the conserved F or W.

J gene	V gene	CDR3 protein
TRBJ2-2	TRBV2	CASKIQSTITGELFF
TRBJ2-7	TRBV7-2	CASSLRLARNEQYF
TRBJ2-7	TRBV6-4	CANWFTIFDRSAYYEQYF
TRBJ2-5	TRBV7-9	CASALFMTGGEETQYF
TRBJ1-3	TRBV25-1	CASSEAQDGNTIYF
TRBJ2-5	TRBV5-1	CASSLMTSGTATRGKTQYF
TRBJ1-1	TRBV10-3	CAISVSWGRDGGTEAFF
TRBJ1-2	TRBV6-5	CASSYSGGAGGYTF
TRBJ1-3	TRBV5-4	CASSLQGAGDTIYF
TRBJ1-6	TRBV4-2	CASSRNTGTYNSPLHF
TRBJ1-2	TRBV6-5	CASSYKGGHGYTF
TRBJ1-1	TRBV29-1	CSVEAQGGLAFF
TRBJ1-1	TRBV29-1	CSVPQGTEAFF
TRBJ1-1	TRBV27	CASSVRGQNTEAFF
TRBJ2-1	TRBV25-1	CASSGGTGAYNEQFF
TRBJ2-3	TRBV4-2	CASSQDSIEAGGRDTQYF
TRBJ1-5	TRBV9	CASSGAGGQPQHF
TRBJ1-3	TRBV9	CASSAGHQSSGNTIYF
TRBJ1-1	TRBV11-3	CASSPHYGSEAFF
TRBJ1-2	TRBV20-1	CSALTGEGYTF
TRBJ1-1	TRBV19	CASILAGDTEAFF
TRBJ1-1	TRBV7-8	CASSYGSTEAFF
TRBJ2-2	TRBV7-3	CASSLGGTPNTGELFF
TRBJ2-7	TRBV7-9	CASSPGYEQYF
TRBJ1-5	TRBV11-2	CASSLDFGQPQHF
TRBJ1-4	TRBV9	CAATPPREKLFF
TRBJ2-2	TRBV6-5	CASSYSGSLGGELFF
TRBJ2-1	TRBV27	CASSLKRWRDEPYNEQFF
NA	TRBV6-1	CASENKQGNYEQYF
TRBJ1-1	TRBV5-1	CASSARTSRQNTEAFF
TRBJ2-7	TRBV18	CASSPTAAGDYEQYF
TRBJ2-7	TRBV29-1	CSVGQYFHEQYF
TRBJ1-5	TRBV6-1	CASRTTVDSNQPQHF
TRBJ2-3	TRBV2	CASRQGPDTQYF
TRBJ1-1	TRBV5-1	CASSSPAGNTEAFF
TRBJ1-2	TRBV2	CASSRMGASGGYTF
TRBJ2-7	TRBV6-5	CASSRNYYEQYF
TRBJ2-5	TRBV9	CASRGGVEREPRAQYF
TRBJ1-1	TRBV6-5	CASSPNRVKAFF
TRBJ1-1	TRBV18	CASSPSGLGGTEAFF
TRBJ2-7	TRBV12-5	CASGLGGISYEQYF
TRBJ1-1	TRBV18	CASSPRGLSTEAFF
TRBJ2-1	TRBV11-2	CASSKTGGSYNEQFF
TRBJ1-5	TRBV7-2	CASSLGGFQPQHF
TRBJ1-1	TRBV7-9	CASSGSRRLAFF
TRBJ1-2	TRBV5-1	CASSLLQGDYGYTF
TRBJ1-1	TRBV19	CASSATMNTEAFF
TRBJ1-2	TRBV10-3	CAIMNGSQGGYTF
TRBJ2-1	TRBV30	CAWSTGYNEQFF
TRBJ2-3	TRBV6-1	CASSARGHGTDTQYF
TRBJ2-2	TRBV2	CATTKIGGVGELFF
TRBJ1-6	TRBV6-6	CASSKGSGTGSSPLHF